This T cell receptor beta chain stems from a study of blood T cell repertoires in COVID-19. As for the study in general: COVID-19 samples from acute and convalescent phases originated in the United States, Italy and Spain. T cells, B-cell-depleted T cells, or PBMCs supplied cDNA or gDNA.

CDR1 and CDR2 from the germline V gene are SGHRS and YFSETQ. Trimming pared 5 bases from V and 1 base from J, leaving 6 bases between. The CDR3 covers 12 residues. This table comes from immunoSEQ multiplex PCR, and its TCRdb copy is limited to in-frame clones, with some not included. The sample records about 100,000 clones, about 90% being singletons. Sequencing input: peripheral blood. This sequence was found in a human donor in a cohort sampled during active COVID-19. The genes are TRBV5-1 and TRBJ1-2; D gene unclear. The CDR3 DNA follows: TGCGCCAGCAGAGCGGGTAACTATGGCTACACCTTC. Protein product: CASRAGNYGYTF.